This TCR beta chain was obtained from a study of regulatory T cells in long-lasting Graves disease. Ten or more counts support this clonotype. Antigen unknown. Stated time point: newly diagnosed GD, antithyroid drugs for less than 3 months. Scientists built the TCR library using RNA that was extracted from PBMCs. Study observations and caveats: Persistent cases of Graves' showed reduced TCR diversity relative to newly diagnosed patients.

Germline V gene data show CDR1 as SNHLY and CDR2 as FYNNEI. The CDR3 is 13 residues long. V was trimmed by 4 bases and J by 7 bases, leaving 13 bases between them. Relying on iRepertoire HTBI primers and Arm-PCR of CDR3 regions, the team built TCR beta libraries. MiXCR, applied by TCRdb to the multiplex PCR reads, yields one record per CDR3 protein. Of some 250,000 distinct CDR3 sequences in the sample, 18% were seen once. The same sample was also studied in work on T cells in Graves' hyperthyroidism and ophthalmopathy. As that report states: The HTBI primer set served for first-round RT-PCR of the TCR CDR3. A model using 13 V-J features told ophthalmopathy apart from stable hyperthyroidism.

This specimen was peripheral blood mononuclear cells (PBMCs), taken at new diagnosis, from a patient treated with antithyroid drugs. V gene TRBV2 combines with J gene TRBJ1-2; no clear D gene. The sequence came from a woman in her twenties or thirties with Graves disease. The CDR3 nucleotides read TGTGCCAGCAGTGTGGCCATGACCAGTGGCTACACCTTC. Amino acids: CASSVAMTSGYTF. Full variable domain (outside the CDR3, taken from reference TRBV2 and TRBJ1-2): EPEVTQTPSHQVTQMGQEVILRCVPISNHLYFYWYRQILGQKVEFLVSFYNNEISEKSEIFDDQFSVERPDGSNFTLKIRSTKLEDSAMYFCASSVAMTSGYTFGSGTRLTVV.